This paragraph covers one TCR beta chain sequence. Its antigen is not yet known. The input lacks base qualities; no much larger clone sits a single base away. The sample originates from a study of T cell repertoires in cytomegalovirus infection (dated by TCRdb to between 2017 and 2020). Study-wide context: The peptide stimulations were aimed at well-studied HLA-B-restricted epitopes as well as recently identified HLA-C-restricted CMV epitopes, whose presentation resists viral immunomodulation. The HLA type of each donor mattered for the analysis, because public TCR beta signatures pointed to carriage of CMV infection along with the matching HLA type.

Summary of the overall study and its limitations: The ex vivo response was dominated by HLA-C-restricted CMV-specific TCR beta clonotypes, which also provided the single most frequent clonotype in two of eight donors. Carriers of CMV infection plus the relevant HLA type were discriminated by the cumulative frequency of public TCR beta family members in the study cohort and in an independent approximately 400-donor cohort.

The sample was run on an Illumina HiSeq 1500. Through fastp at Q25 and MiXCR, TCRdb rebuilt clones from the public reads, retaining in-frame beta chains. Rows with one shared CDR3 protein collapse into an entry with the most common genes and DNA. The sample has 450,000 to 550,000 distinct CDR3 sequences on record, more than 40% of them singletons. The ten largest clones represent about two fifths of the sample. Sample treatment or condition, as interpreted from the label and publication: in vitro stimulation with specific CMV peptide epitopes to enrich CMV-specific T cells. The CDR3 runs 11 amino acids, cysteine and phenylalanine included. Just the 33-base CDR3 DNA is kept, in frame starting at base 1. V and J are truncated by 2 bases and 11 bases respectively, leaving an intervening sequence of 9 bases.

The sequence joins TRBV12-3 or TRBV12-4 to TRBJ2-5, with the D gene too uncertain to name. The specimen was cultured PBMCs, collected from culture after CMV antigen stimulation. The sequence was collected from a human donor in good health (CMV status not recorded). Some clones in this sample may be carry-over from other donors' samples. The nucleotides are TGTGCCAGCAGTTTATTAGAAAGGCAGTACTTC. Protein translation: CASSLLERQYF.